This is a list of T cell receptor beta chains from one sample in a study of Ad26.COV2.S vaccination and SARS-CoV-2 variants. The assay was immunoSEQ multiplex PCR, and TCRdb's table has in-frame clones only and misses some. The data contain around 400,000 clones, around nine tenths of them seen just once; the ten biggest clones take up 12%. Sample: peripheral blood, taken in a trial of Ad26.COV2.S vaccine versus placebo. The source is a person aged 18-60 years who received the Ad26.COV2.S COVID-19 vaccine or a placebo. Each CDR3 is given with its conserved first and last residue.

j_gene: TRBJ2-3; v_gene: TRBV11-2; CDR3aa: CASSSRLAVGTDTQYF
j_gene: TRBJ1-2; v_gene: TRBV7-2; CDR3aa: CASSFSDRGRFPYGYTF
j_gene: TRBJ1-5; v_gene: TRBV6-2/TRBV6-3; CDR3aa: CASSYSMVVQPQHF
j_gene: TRBJ2-2; v_gene: TRBV5-4; CDR3aa: CASSAGLAGVRVGELFF
j_gene: TRBJ2-3; v_gene: TRBV5-4; CDR3aa: CASSLRTSGATDTQYF
j_gene: TRBJ2-7; v_gene: TRBV30; CDR3aa: CAWSPGGGSPYEQYF
j_gene: TRBJ1-1; v_gene: TRBV12-3/TRBV12-4; CDR3aa: CASSTERYTEAFF
j_gene: TRBJ2-3; v_gene: TRBV18; CDR3aa: CASSPSLRDRSTDTQYF
j_gene: TRBJ2-2; v_gene: TRBV23-1; CDR3aa: CASSQGTPWNTGELFF
j_gene: TRBJ1-5; v_gene: TRBV9; CDR3aa: CASSVRDRTFNQPQHF
j_gene: TRBJ1-5; v_gene: TRBV19; CDR3aa: CASTRQGMRNQPQHF
j_gene: TRBJ2-2; v_gene: TRBV14; CDR3aa: CASSQPLLAGEAGELFF
j_gene: TRBJ2-1; v_gene: TRBV18; CDR3aa: CASSLVAGGDEQFF
j_gene: TRBJ1-2; v_gene: TRBV2; CDR3aa: CASSGSSLNGYTF
j_gene: TRBJ2-3; v_gene: TRBV27; CDR3aa: CASSSLDSATISSTDTQYF
j_gene: TRBJ1-1; v_gene: TRBV18; CDR3aa: CASSPPIPETGAFF
j_gene: TRBJ2-2; v_gene: TRBV11-2; CDR3aa: CASSLETAANTGELFF
j_gene: TRBJ1-1; v_gene: TRBV5-1; CDR3aa: CASSPGGTDTEAFF
j_gene: TRBJ2-7; v_gene: TRBV5-1; CDR3aa: CASRAGTSGRDYEQYF
j_gene: TRBJ2-1; v_gene: TRBV6-2/TRBV6-3; CDR3aa: CASSYYGEVNSYNEQFF